This passage covers 21 T cell receptor beta chains from one sample sequenced in a study of cytomegalovirus exposure and HLA in healthy donors (dated by TCRdb to about 2017). The library was made by the immunoSEQ multiplex PCR assay. Drawn from immuneACCESS, this table holds only the in-frame rearrangements with V and J called that TCRdb kept. Clones are partly lost; checked studies trace under half to an unresolved V gene and leave the rest unexplained. The sample has some 340,000 clones on record, about 90% of them singletons. Approximately 1.1% of the sample is taken by the ten largest. Specimen: PBMCs. Receptors were obtained from a woman in her thirties in good health and CMV-seropositive.

V is TRBV5-6 and J is TRBJ2-7, with 8 bases fitting TRBD1. The germline gives CDR1 SGHDT, CDR2 YYEEEE. The CDR3 runs 12 residues. In DNA, the CDR3 is TGTACGACTGGGGCAGGGGGCGTCGAGCAGTACTTC. This translates into CTTGAGGVEQYF.

The J gene is TRBJ1-2, the V gene TRBV9; no firm D call. CDR1 SGDLS and CDR2 YYNGEE come from the germline V gene. The V and J ends lost 0 bases and 6 bases respectively, with 12 bases between them. This CDR3 has 14 residues. The CDR3 loop reads CASSVGGPGDGYTF. CDR3 nucleotides: TGTGCCAGCAGCGTAGGCGGCCCCGGGGATGGCTACACCTTC.

The chain carries TRBV7-3 and TRBJ1-1; a weak D match, TRBD1 (5 bases). The CDR3 has 14 amino acids. The V gene lost 5 bases and the J gene lost 4 bases, with 14 bases spanning the gap. Germline V gene sequence: CDR1 SGHTA, CDR2 FQGTGA. CDR3 DNA: TGTGCCAGCAGCCTACCAGGGATAGGCACTGAAGCTTTCTTT. This sequence encodes CASSLPGIGTEAFF.

The chain recombines TRBV10-3 with TRBJ1-5; 7 bases line up with TRBD1. Per germline, CDR1 ENHRY and CDR2 SYGVKD. The ends lost 1 base at V and 3 bases at J; junction bases unmatched: 3. The CDR3 length is 15 residues. CDR3 sequence (DNA): TGTGCCATCAGTGAGTTAGGGACAGACAATCAGCCCCAGCATTTT. Its translation: CAISELGTDNQPQHF.

This clone has only a few counts. This chain uses TRBV6-5 with TRBJ1-6; 7 positions match TRBD1. Looked up from germline, CDR1 is MNHEY and CDR2 is SVGAGI. The CDR3 sequence is 13 residues long. V shed 7 bases, J shed 7 bases, and the junction held 4 bases outside the gene matches. The DNA for the CDR3 is TGTGCCAGCAAAAGACAGGGCAATTCACCCCTCCACTTT. It yields the protein CASKRQGNSPLHF.

The rearrangement uses TRBV5-4 and TRBJ2-5; 8 positions match TRBD2. Per germline, CDR1 SGHNT and CDR2 YYREEE (reference sequence). The junction had 9 bases not matched to a gene; V was cut back by 3 bases and J by 5 bases. The CDR3 length is 15 residues. CDR3 residues: CASSSHRGGPETQYF. The CDR3 nucleotides read TGTGCCAGCAGCTCTCACCGCGGGGGGCCGGAGACCCAGTACTTC.

The chain couples TRBV4-1 to TRBJ2-2, with D perhaps matching TRBD1 (5 bases). Germline lookup yields CDR1 MGHRA and CDR2 YSYEKL. This CDR3 is built from 16 residues. Deletions cut 6 bases from V and 0 bases from J, with 14 bases between. This CDR3 is CASSPPRAANTGELFF. In DNA, the CDR3 is TGCGCCAGCAGTCCGCCCAGGGCTGCGAACACCGGGGAGCTGTTTTTT.

The chain uses TRBV4-1 and TRBJ1-2; no clear D gene. The germline CDR1 and CDR2 sequences are MGHRA and YSYEKL. This CDR3 has 14 residues. V was clipped by 6 bases and J by 8 bases, with 19 bases between them. The CDR3 nucleotides read TGCGCCAGCAGTTACAAGGAAAGAGGCGAGGGCTACACCTTC. Translating gives CASSYKERGEGYTF.

The chain has TRBV28 and TRBJ2-7; no clear D gene. V lost 5 bases, J lost 0 bases, and 8 bases lay in between. CDR3 size: 13 residues. Germline lookup yields CDR1 MDHEN and CDR2 SYDVKM. This CDR3 reads CASSVLTSYEQYF. In DNA, the CDR3 is TGTGCCAGCAGTGTCTTAACCTCCTACGAGCAGTACTTC.

The CDR3 protein is CARSPQGTLGYEQYF. CDR3 DNA: TGTGCCAGAAGCCCCCAGGGGACCCTGGGCTACGAGCAGTACTTC. The V call is TRBV5-3, the J call TRBJ2-7; D may be TRBD1 (6 bases). TRBV5-3 is sorted into the ORF group, with uncertain function. There are 15 residues in the CDR3. Trimming took off 4 bases at V and 3 bases at J, with 17 bases between the two ends.

In its sample, this clone was seen once. The chain has TRBV27 and TRBJ2-1; the match to TRBD2 covers 9 bases. The CDR3 spans 17 residues. Germline trimming cut 6 bases from V and 15 bases from J; bases unmatched to any gene: 24. The germline CDR1 and CDR2 sequences are MNHEY and SMNVEV (reference sequence). The CDR3 nucleotides are TGTGCCAGCAGCCTGGGACTAGCTTTTGGTCGTCGCCCCAAACGGTTCTTC. It translates to CASSLGLAFGRRPKRFF.

The chain is built from TRBV5-1 and TRBJ1-1; 7 positions agree with TRBD1. The CDR3 is 14 residues long. Germline CDR1 reads SGHRS; CDR2 reads YFSETQ. V lost 4 bases to trimming and J lost 5 bases; unmatched junction nucleotides: 8. CDR3 amino acids: CASSTLRDSTEAFF. In DNA, the CDR3 is TGCGCCAGCAGCACGCTCCGGGACAGTACTGAAGCTTTCTTT. Full variable domain (missing parts from reference TRBV5-1 and TRBJ1-1): KAGVTQTPRYLIKTRGQQVTLSCSPISGHRSVSWYQQTPGQGLQFLFEYFSETQRNKGNFPGRFSGRQFSNSRSEMNVSTLELGDSALYLCASSTLRDSTEAFFGQGTRLTVV.

The chain combines TRBV5-6 with TRBJ2-7; 7 positions match TRBD1. The CDR3 spans 15 residues. V was pared by 4 bases and J by 4 bases, with 11 bases of the junction left unmatched. Germline loops: CDR1 SGHDT, CDR2 YYEEEE. CDR3 sequence (DNA): TGTGCCAGCAGCCTGACGGGACAGACGAAGTACGAGCAGTACTTC. It codes for CASSLTGQTKYEQYF.

This clone came up a few times. This chain connects TRBV28 to TRBJ2-3; D is uncertain. The CDR3 consists of 14 residues. The germline V gene has CDR1 MDHEN and CDR2 SYDVKM. V lost 7 bases and J 5 bases, leaving 16 bases between the germline ends. In DNA, the CDR3 is TGTGCCAGCACCCATTCGGGTACGTTAGATACGCAGTATTTT. Translation: CASTHSGTLDTQYF. Filled out from reference TRBV28 and TRBJ2-3, the complete variable domain reads DVKVTQSSRYLVKRTGEKVFLECVQDMDHENMFWYRQDPGLGLRLIYFSYDVKMKEKGDIPEGYSVSREKKERFSLILESASTNQTSMYLCASTHSGTLDTQYFGPGTRLTVL.

This clone appeared once. The J gene is TRBJ2-5, the V gene TRBV9; perhaps TRBD2 as D (5 bases). Germline V gene data show CDR1 as SGDLS and CDR2 as YYNGEE. The CDR3 consists of 14 residues. Between the trimmed V and J ends, which lost 3 bases and 5 bases, there was a span of 14 bases. The CDR3 loop reads CASSAPEGGETQYF. As DNA, the CDR3 is TGTGCCAGCAGCGCCCCAGAGGGCGGGGAGACCCAGTACTTC.

The rearrangement links TRBV30 to TRBJ2-3; no clear D gene. CDR1 is GTSNPN, CDR2 SVGIG, per germline (reference sequence). The CDR3 sequence is 13 residues long. This CDR3 is CPVRVVGTDTQYF. As DNA, the CDR3 is TGTCCGGTACGGGTGGTCGGCACAGATACGCAGTATTTT.

The rearrangement joins TRBV27 to TRBJ1-1; a weak D match, TRBD1 (6 bases). Germline CDR1 is MNHEY and CDR2 is SMNVEV (reference sequence). CDR3 size: 14 residues. Between the trimmed V and J ends, which lost 7 bases and 1 base, there was a span of 13 bases. The CDR3 DNA is TGTGCCAGCAATTCCGGGGGCTGGAACACTGAAGCTTTCTTT. It translates to CASNSGGWNTEAFF.

The rearrangement joins TRBV28 to TRBJ2-1; TRBD1 matches at 7 bases. Germline assignment: CDR1 MDHEN and CDR2 SYDVKM. CDR3 length equals 17 residues. Trimming removed 3 bases from V and 2 bases from J; junction bases left unmatched: 10. DNA for the CDR3: TGTGCCAGCAGTTTTTTATGGGGACAGATCCCCTACAATGAGCAGTTCTTC. It codes for CASSFLWGQIPYNEQFF.

This rearrangement joins TRBV5-1 to TRBJ1-6, with 9 bases identical to TRBD1. The CDR3 sequence is 15 residues long. Germline-derived CDR1 and CDR2 are SGHRS and YFSETQ. V shed 2 bases, J shed 7 bases, and the junction held 4 bases outside the gene matches. CDR3 in DNA: TGCGCCAGCAGCTTAGGACAGGGGCTAAATTCACCCCTCCACTTT. Its translation is CASSLGQGLNSPLHF.

The chain links TRBV7-9 to TRBJ2-3; no clear D gene. V was clipped by 0 bases and J by 2 bases, with 9 bases between them. CDR3 length equals 15 residues. Germline CDR1 is SEHNR and CDR2 is FQNEAQ (reference sequence). In DNA form, the CDR3 reads TGTGCCAGCAGCTTAGCCACCGGCTACACAGATACGCAGTATTTT. Translation gives CASSLATGYTDTQYF.

The J gene is TRBJ2-2, the V gene TRBV28, with TRBD1 identical over 7 bases. Germline lookup yields CDR1 MDHEN and CDR2 SYDVKM. Losses at the gene ends were 8 bases for V and 0 bases for J; bases not matched to a gene: 9. The CDR3 is made up of 16 amino acids. CDR3 DNA sequence: TGTGCCAGCGCTGGGACAGATTATCCGAACACCGGGGAGCTGTTTTTT. Amino acid sequence: CASAGTDYPNTGELFF.